This T cell receptor (beta chain) was observed in a study of blood T cell repertoires in COVID-19. Looking at the study overall: Both acute and convalescent COVID-19 samples were obtained from the United States, Italy and Spain. Sample material is recorded as cDNA or gDNA derived from T cells, B-cell-depleted T cells, or PBMCs.

This CDR3 contains 15 residues. V lost 1 base and J lost 8, with 12 bases in between. The germline gives CDR1 SGHDN, CDR2 FVKESK. Clones were read by immunoSEQ multiplex PCR, and TCRdb kept only the in-frame ones, dropping some. The table has about 120,000 clones, more than 80% seen once. This receptor was identified in a man aged 40-49 years with acute or convalescent COVID-19. Sequencing input: peripheral blood. The chain uses TRBV14 and TRBJ1-6; D is unresolved. The CDR3 here is CASSQGSPQDSPLHF. As DNA, the CDR3 is TGTGCCAGCAGCCAAGGGTCGCCGCAGGATTCACCCCTCCACTTT. Full variable domain (rest looked up from reference TRBV14 and TRBJ1-6): EAGVTQFPSHSVIEKGQTVTLRCDPISGHDNLYWYRRVMGKEIKFLLHFVKESKQDESGMPNNRFLAERTGGTYSTLKVQPAELEDSGVYFCASSQGSPQDSPLHFGNGTRLTVT.